These 27 T cell receptor beta chains were all obtained from the same sample, sequenced in a study of blood T cell repertoires in COVID-19 (dated by TCRdb to the early 2020s). The library was prepared using the immunoSEQ multiplex PCR assay. The clones in this table, taken by TCRdb from immuneACCESS, are in-frame only. Not every clone is retained; where verified, under half of the shortfall comes from an unresolved V gene, and the cause of the rest is unknown. A total of about 150,000 clones appear in this sample, about 80% of them only once. The ten largest clones take up about 29% of the sample. Sequencing input: peripheral blood. The receptors shown here come from a woman between 55 and 75 years old with acute or convalescent COVID-19.

This clone was picked up one time. The chain combines TRBV7-8 with TRBJ2-2; TRBD1 matches 7 bases. This CDR3 spans 15 amino acids. J gave up 3 bases and V 4 bases, and 5 bases lay outside the gene matches. Germline CDR1 reads SGHVS; CDR2 reads FQNEAQ. The CDR3, as DNA: TGTGCCAGCAGCTCCGACAGGGCCCACACCGGGGAGCTGTTTTTT. Its protein is CASSSDRAHTGELFF.

The chain couples TRBV3-1 (or the pseudogene TRBV3-2) to TRBJ2-2; D is undetermined. Germline V gene data show CDR1 as LGHDT and CDR2 as YNNKEL (reference sequence). Trimming cost V 7 bases and J 4 bases, with 7 bases left between them. There are 12 residues in the CDR3. The CDR3 DNA follows: TGTGCCAGCAACTTATTCACCGGGGAGCTGTTTTTT. It translates to CASNLFTGELFF.

The chain employs TRBV15 and TRBJ1-1; D unclear. The CDR3 sequence is 17 residues long. The germline CDR1 and CDR2 sequences are LNHNV and YYDKDF (reference sequence). V lost 0 bases to trimming and J lost 0 bases, with 14 bases between them. Here the CDR3 DNA reads TGTGCCACCAGCAGAGATCAGCGGGCATGGTTGAACACTGAAGCTTTCTTT. Translated: CATSRDQRAWLNTEAFF. Together with reference TRBV15 and TRBJ1-1, the CDR3 gives the full variable domain: DAMVIQNPRYQVTQFGKPVTLSCSQTLNHNVMYWYQQKSSQAPKLLFHYYDKDFNNEADTPDNFQSRRPNTSFCFLDIRSPGLGDTAMYLCATSRDQRAWLNTEAFFGQGTRLTVV.

This sequence joins TRBV2 and TRBJ2-5, with D tentatively TRBD2 (6 bases). The CDR3 length is 12 residues. V shed 10 bases and J shed 3 bases, with 12 bases lying between them. Germline V CDR1 and CDR2: SNHLY, FYNNEI. The CDR3 protein is CATKTSKETQYF. The CDR3 DNA reads TGTGCCACCAAGACTAGTAAAGAGACCCAGTACTTC.

This chain links TRBV7-3 with TRBJ1-2, with 8 bases fitting TRBD1. From germline, CDR1 is SGHTA and CDR2 FQGTGA. CDR3 length: 14 amino acids. V lost 2 bases and J lost 7; bases outside the gene matches: 6. CDR3 in amino acids: CASSLGQGAFGYTF. CDR3 in DNA: TGTGCCAGCAGCTTAGGGCAGGGGGCGTTTGGCTACACCTTC.

The rearrangement uses TRBV20-1 and TRBJ2-1, with 8 bases that match TRBD2. Germline loops: CDR1 DFQATT, CDR2 SNEGSKA (reference sequence). The V segment lost 3 bases and the J segment 10 bases; nucleotides outside the gene matches: 11. The CDR3 length is 14 residues. The DNA for the CDR3 is TGCAGTGCTAGTAACGGGGGGGCTTCACGGGAGCAGTTCTTC. As protein: CSASNGGASREQFF.

This clone was seen more than once but under ten times. The V gene is TRBV12-3 or TRBV12-4, the J gene TRBJ2-3, with 8 bases matching TRBD2. The V segment lost 7 bases and the J segment 4 bases; nucleotides outside the gene matches: 1. The CDR3 length is 12 residues. CDR3 loop: CASTRGADTQYF. CDR3 in DNA: TGTGCCAGCACGCGGGGGGCAGATACGCAGTATTTT.

The chain carries TRBV7-2 and TRBJ1-2; no reliable D call. Germline V CDR1 and CDR2: SGHTA, FQGNSA. The V end lost 5 bases, the J end lost 4 bases, and 17 bases lay between the germline ends. The CDR3 runs to 15 residues. CDR3 protein: CASSPREGRAYGYTF. CDR3 coding DNA: TGTGCCAGCAGCCCCCGAGAAGGGAGGGCCTATGGCTACACCTTC.

The rearrangement uses TRBV9 and TRBJ1-2; the D gene is possibly TRBD1 (6 bases). The CDR3 runs 19 residues. CDR1 is SGDLS, CDR2 YYNGEE, per germline. Trimming shortened V by 3 bases and J by 3 bases, and 27 bases separated the two germline ends. CDR3: CASSAHISPAGAIDYGYTF. As DNA, the CDR3 is TGTGCCAGCAGCGCCCACATTTCACCAGCGGGGGCGATTGACTATGGCTACACCTTC.

This clone showed up just once. The V gene is TRBV7-9, the J gene TRBJ1-2; TRBD1 matches at 7 bases. The CDR3 has 14 residues. Germline trimming cut 5 bases from V and 4 bases from J; bases unmatched to any gene: 7. Germline V gene data show CDR1 as SEHNR and CDR2 as FQNEAQ (reference sequence). The chain's CDR3 is CASSPMTGFYGYTF. As DNA, the CDR3 is TGTGCCAGCAGCCCGATGACAGGGTTCTATGGCTACACCTTC.

J is TRBJ2-4 and V is TRBV5-1, with 7 bases that match TRBD1. The CDR3 runs to 16 residues. The J segment lost 4 bases and the V segment lost 4 bases, leaving 11 bases of the junction unmatched. Per germline, CDR1 SGHRS and CDR2 YFSETQ. CDR3 loop: CASSPITGVGKNIQYF. The CDR3 DNA is TGCGCCAGCAGCCCGATCACAGGGGTGGGAAAAAACATTCAGTACTTC.

The chain joins TRBV11-2 to TRBJ2-6, with D unresolved. The CDR3 has 14 residues. Germline V gene lookup returns CDR1 SGHAT and CDR2 FQNNGV. V lost 4 bases to trimming and J lost 0 bases, with 4 bases between them. CDR3 in DNA: TGTGCCAGCAGCTCCCTCTCTGGGGCCAACGTCCTGACTTTC. Protein product: CASSSLSGANVLTF.

This chain joins TRBV7-8 and TRBJ2-1; 9 bases are a match to TRBD1. In germline, CDR1 is SGHVS, CDR2 FQNEAQ. Trimming took 5 bases from V and 6 from J; bases not matched to a gene: 17. The CDR3 loop spans 18 amino acids. DNA of the CDR3: TGTGCCAGCAGCCGTCCGGACAGGGGTCGAGGGGGCACCAATGAGCAGTTCTTC. It codes for CASSRPDRGRGGTNEQFF.

This clone was observed a handful of times. The rearrangement links TRBV9 to TRBJ1-1; weak D call: TRBD1 (5 bases). In germline, CDR1 is SGDLS, CDR2 YYNGEE. This CDR3 region has 13 residues. Trimming cost V 4 bases and J 6 bases, with 13 bases left between them. CDR3 coding DNA: TGTGCCAGCAGCCAAGGGGCCCTCGCTGAAGCTTTCTTT. Its translation is CASSQGALAEAFF.

J is TRBJ2-1 and V is TRBV7-3; 10 bases line up with TRBD2. Looked up from germline, CDR1 is SGHTA and CDR2 is FQGTGA. Trimming cost V 5 bases and J 7 bases; bases outside gene matches: 11. The CDR3 has 16 residues. CDR3 amino acids: CASSLRFSGGINEQFF. The CDR3 DNA follows: TGTGCCAGCAGCCTCCGCTTTAGCGGGGGGATAAATGAGCAGTTCTTC.

The rearrangement uses TRBV5-6 and TRBJ1-2; 8 bases fit TRBD1. CDR1 and CDR2 (germline): SGHDT, YYEEEE. The CDR3 covers 14 residues. Trimming removed 1 base from V and 7 bases from J; junction bases left unmatched: 6. CDR3 coding DNA: TGTGCCAGCAGCTTGATGCAGGGGGCAAGTGGCTACACCTTC. Translating gives CASSLMQGASGYTF.

The J gene is TRBJ1-2, the V gene TRBV2, with D perhaps TRBD1 (6 bases). V lost 6 bases and J lost 4, with 12 bases in between. CDR1 is SNHLY, CDR2 FYNNEI, per germline. The CDR3 runs 13 residues. The CDR3 spells CASSSTGIYGYTF. DNA for the CDR3: TGTGCCAGCAGCTCGACAGGCATCTATGGCTACACCTTC.

Here the CDR3 reads CASYRGYGYTF. The CDR3 DNA reads as TGTGCCAGTTACAGGGGCTATGGCTACACCTTC. The rearrangement uses TRBV12-3 or TRBV12-4 and TRBJ1-2; 7 positions match TRBD1. The V segment lost 9 bases and the J segment 4 bases; nucleotides outside the gene matches: 2. The CDR3 extends over 11 amino acids.

The chain recombines TRBV3-1 (or the pseudogene TRBV3-2) with TRBJ1-1, with D uncertain. V was trimmed by 1 base and J by 3 bases, leaving 6 bases between them. Per germline, CDR1 LGHDT and CDR2 YNNKEL (reference sequence). This CDR3 contains 13 residues. The CDR3 coding sequence is TGTGCCAGCAGCCAAGTGCGATACACTGAAGCTTTCTTT. It specifies CASSQVRYTEAFF.

This chain connects TRBV29-1 to TRBJ1-2; 7 bases are shared with TRBD1. This CDR3 is built from 14 residues. Germline lookup yields CDR1 SQVTM and CDR2 ANQGSEA. Trimming at V came to 7 bases and at J to 3 bases, leaving 11 bases not matched to a gene. The CDR3 sequence is CSGARGGADYGYTF. The DNA of the CDR3 is TGCAGCGGTGCCCGAGGGGGCGCAGACTATGGCTACACCTTC.

The CDR3: CASSEMAANTEAFF. For the CDR3, the DNA is TGTGCCAGCAGTGAAATGGCCGCGAACACTGAAGCTTTCTTT. The V and J genes are TRBV6-1 and TRBJ1-1; D gene ambiguous. The CDR3 consists of 14 residues. The V gene's germline CDR1 is MNHNS and CDR2 SASEGT. Trimming shortened V by 2 bases and J by 1 base, and 8 bases separated the two germline ends.

Here the CDR3 reads CASRGDRGNTEAFF. The CDR3 coding sequence is TGTGCCAGCAGGGGGGACAGGGGAAACACTGAAGCTTTCTTT. The rearrangement uses TRBV28 and TRBJ1-1; 10 positions agree with TRBD1. J was trimmed by 2 bases and V by 6 bases; bases with no gene match: 3. CDR1 and CDR2 (germline): MDHEN, SYDVKM. This CDR3 is built from 14 residues.

V and J are TRBV27 and TRBJ2-1; 7 bases are shared with TRBD1. The junction had 7 bases not matched to a gene; V was cut back by 5 bases and J by 3 bases. Germline CDR1 and CDR2: MNHEY and SMNVEV (reference sequence). The CDR3 contains 15 residues. DNA of the CDR3: TGTGCCAGCAGTCCGCCGGGACAGCTCTACAATGAGCAGTTCTTC. The encoded protein is CASSPPGQLYNEQFF.

This sequence joins TRBV18 and TRBJ2-2, with D tentatively TRBD1 (5 bases). Germline lookup yields CDR1 KGHSH and CDR2 LQKENI. The CDR3 consists of 15 residues. The V gene lost 2 bases and the J gene lost 2 bases, with 9 bases spanning the gap. CDR3 protein: CASSPYRTNTGELFF. DNA for the CDR3: TGTGCCAGCTCACCATACAGGACAAACACCGGGGAGCTGTTTTTT.

CDR3 sequence reads: CASSYEGTGVYEQYF. CDR3 DNA sequence: TGTGCCAGCAGTTACGAGGGGACAGGCGTCTACGAGCAGTACTTC. The chain recombines TRBV6-2 or TRBV6-3 with TRBJ2-7; 8 nucleotides line up with TRBD1. The CDR3 extends over 15 amino acids. V shed 2 bases, J shed 3 bases, and the junction held 6 bases outside the gene matches. Germline V CDR1 and CDR2: MNHEY, SVGEGT.

CDR3: CSATDRDRASYEQYF. The CDR3 DNA reads as TGCAGTGCTACTGACCGGGACAGGGCATCCTACGAGCAGTACTTC. This sequence joins TRBV20-1 and TRBJ2-7; 9 nucleotides match TRBD1. CDR1 is DFQATT, CDR2 SNEGSKA, per germline (reference sequence). V shed 4 bases, J shed 1 base, and the junction held 8 bases outside the gene matches. This CDR3 region has 15 residues.

The V gene is TRBV2, the J gene TRBJ1-1; 10 positions agree with TRBD1. After removal of 6 bases from V and 6 bases from J, the junction contained 13 bases not matched to a gene. This CDR3 has 16 amino acids. Germline V gene data show CDR1 as SNHLY and CDR2 as FYNNEI. The CDR3 DNA reads TGTGCCAGCAGGGTGGACAGGGGGTTCGGAAGGGCTGAAGCTTTCTTT. Protein product: CASRVDRGFGRAEAFF.